The rows below give T cell receptor beta chains drawn from one sample of a study of Ad26.COV2.S vaccination and SARS-CoV-2 variants. Using immunoSEQ multiplex PCR, the repertoire was profiled, and TCRdb retains in-frame clones only, with some absent. The profile covers 440,000 or so clones, with less than 95% appearing a single time and about 4.4% taken by the ten largest. Source: peripheral blood, taken in a trial of Ad26.COV2.S vaccine versus placebo. These receptors originate from a person aged 18-65 years who received the Ad26.COV2.S COVID-19 vaccine or a placebo. Both conserved end residues are part of each CDR3. The order of the fields is V gene, J gene, D gene, clone size, CDR3 DNA, CDR3 protein. D genes are given only for firm matches. Size is stated for part of the rows, as once, few or many counts, or as a class when the clone is expanded.

V gene: TRBV30
J gene: TRBJ1-6
D gene: TRBD1
clone size: once
CDR3 DNA: TGTGCCTGGAGTGGGGGACAGGGATCGAGCTCCTATAATTCACCCCTCCACTTT
CDR3 protein: CAWSGGQGSSSYNSPLHF

V gene: TRBV7-9
J gene: TRBJ2-5
D gene: TRBD1
clone size: NA
CDR3 DNA: TGTGCCAGCAGCACGACAGGGGGCGGACAGACCCAGTACTTC
CDR3 protein: CASSTTGGGQTQYF

V gene: TRBV7-6
J gene: TRBJ2-2
D gene: NA
clone size: NA
CDR3 DNA: TGTGCCAGCAGCTTAGGAGCCCCCGGGGAGCTGTTTTTT
CDR3 protein: CASSLGAPGELFF

V gene: TRBV28
J gene: TRBJ2-4
D gene: TRBD1
clone size: NA
CDR3 DNA: TGTGCCAGCAGCCAAGGGCAGGGGGCATTAGCCAAAAACATTCAGTACTTC
CDR3 protein: CASSQGQGALAKNIQYF

V gene: TRBV6-1
J gene: TRBJ2-5
D gene: NA
clone size: NA
CDR3 DNA: TGTGCCAGCAGTGTGGGGGGGACAGGAAAACAAGAGACCCAGTACTTC
CDR3 protein: CASSVGGTGKQETQYF

V gene: TRBV19
J gene: TRBJ2-6
D gene: NA
clone size: NA
CDR3 DNA: TGTGCCAGTCTCAGTAGGAGTATCTCTGGGGCCAACGTCCTGACTTTC
CDR3 protein: CASLSRSISGANVLTF

V gene: TRBV21-1
J gene: TRBJ2-5
D gene: NA
clone size: once
CDR3 DNA: TGTGCCAGCAGCAAAAGCTTGACTAGCGGGAGGGCCGTTCAAGAGACCCAGTACTTC
CDR3 protein: CASSKSLTSGRAVQETQYF

V gene: TRBV7-9
J gene: TRBJ2-1
D gene: NA
clone size: NA
CDR3 DNA: TGTGCCAGCAGCGCCTCGGGCAGGGTCAATGAGCAGTTCTTC
CDR3 protein: CASSASGRVNEQFF

V gene: TRBV2
J gene: TRBJ2-7
D gene: NA
clone size: NA
CDR3 DNA: TGTGCCAGCAGTGTCGGAAGACCCGTGGGAGAGCAGTACTTC
CDR3 protein: CASSVGRPVGEQYF

V gene: TRBV27
J gene: TRBJ1-5
D gene: NA
clone size: NA
CDR3 DNA: TGTGCCAGCAGCAATTATGGGACACCCAGGAGCAATCAGCCCCAGCATTTT
CDR3 protein: CASSNYGTPRSNQPQHF

V gene: TRBV7-2
J gene: TRBJ2-6
D gene: NA
clone size: NA
CDR3 DNA: TGTGCCAGCAGCCCGCAGCCGAGCTCTGGGGCCAACGTCCTGACTTTC
CDR3 protein: CASSPQPSSGANVLTF

V gene: TRBV7-2
J gene: TRBJ2-5
D gene: TRBD2
clone size: NA
CDR3 DNA: TGTGCCAGCAGCTTAGTGCGAGCGGGAGGACTGTACCAAGAGACCCAGTACTTC
CDR3 protein: CASSLVRAGGLYQETQYF

V gene: TRBV5-1
J gene: TRBJ2-7
D gene: NA
clone size: NA
CDR3 DNA: TGCGCCAGCAGCCAGGATTCCTACGAGCAGTACTTC
CDR3 protein: CASSQDSYEQYF

V gene: TRBV27
J gene: TRBJ2-5
D gene: TRBD2
clone size: NA
CDR3 DNA: TGTGCCAGCAGTTCTCTAGCGGGAGGGCCCAGAGAGACCCAGTACTTC
CDR3 protein: CASSSLAGGPRETQYF

V gene: TRBV7-3
J gene: TRBJ2-7
D gene: TRBD1
clone size: NA
CDR3 DNA: TGTGCCAGCAGCCCTGGACAGGGATACTACGAGCAGTACTTC
CDR3 protein: CASSPGQGYYEQYF

V gene: TRBV5-1
J gene: TRBJ2-5
D gene: NA
clone size: NA
CDR3 DNA: TGCGCCAGCAGCCTACCAATGGCTCAAGGGGGAGAGACCCAGTACTTC
CDR3 protein: CASSLPMAQGGETQYF

V gene: TRBV19
J gene: TRBJ2-3
D gene: NA
clone size: NA
CDR3 DNA: TGTGCCAGTAGTATTTCAGCGGGCGCCATAACCGATACGCAGTATTTT
CDR3 protein: CASSISAGAITDTQYF

V gene: TRBV28
J gene: TRBJ2-3
D gene: TRBD2
clone size: NA
CDR3 DNA: TGTGCCAGCAGTCAATCAGGACTAGCGGGGCCCACAGATACGCAGTATTTT
CDR3 protein: CASSQSGLAGPTDTQYF

V gene: TRBV7-9
J gene: TRBJ2-6
D gene: TRBD2
clone size: NA
CDR3 DNA: TGTGCCAGCAGCGAACTAGCGGGAGGCACCGGGGCCAACGTCCTGACTTTC
CDR3 protein: CASSELAGGTGANVLTF

V gene: TRBV10-3
J gene: TRBJ1-6
D gene: TRBD1
clone size: NA
CDR3 DNA: TGTGCCATCAGTGAGTCGACAGGGGACGATTCACCCCTCCACTTT
CDR3 protein: CAISESTGDDSPLHF

V gene: TRBV4-3
J gene: TRBJ2-2
D gene: TRBD2
clone size: NA
CDR3 DNA: TGCGCCAGCAGCCAAGAGGGACTAGCGGGACACACCGGGGAGCTGTTTTTT
CDR3 protein: CASSQEGLAGHTGELFF

V gene: TRBV7-9
J gene: TRBJ2-3
D gene: TRBD1
clone size: NA
CDR3 DNA: TGTGCCAGCAGCTCCCCTGACAGGGCCACAGATACGCAGTATTTT
CDR3 protein: CASSSPDRATDTQYF

V gene: TRBV11-2
J gene: TRBJ2-1
D gene: TRBD1
clone size: NA
CDR3 DNA: TGTGCCAGCAGCTCAGCGGTGGGACAGGGGTGGTATGAGCAGTTCTTC
CDR3 protein: CASSSAVGQGWYEQFF

V gene: TRBV5-6
J gene: TRBJ2-7
D gene: NA
clone size: NA
CDR3 DNA: TGTGCCAGCAGCTCCTTGGATGTTAGCTCCTACGAGCAGTACTTC
CDR3 protein: CASSSLDVSSYEQYF

V gene: TRBV28
J gene: TRBJ2-3
D gene: NA
clone size: NA
CDR3 DNA: TGTGCCAGCAGTCGCGACGGGATCACAGATACGCAGTATTTT
CDR3 protein: CASSRDGITDTQYF

V gene: TRBV19
J gene: TRBJ2-1
D gene: TRBD2
clone size: NA
CDR3 DNA: TGTGCCACCAGACTAGCGGGAGTGTATGAGCAGTTCTTC
CDR3 protein: CATRLAGVYEQFF

V gene: TRBV20-1
J gene: TRBJ2-3
D gene: NA
clone size: NA
CDR3 DNA: TGCAGTGCTAGTTTTGGCACAGATACGCAGTATTTT
CDR3 protein: CSASFGTDTQYF

V gene: TRBV3-1/TRBV3-2
J gene: TRBJ2-7
D gene: TRBD1
clone size: once
CDR3 DNA: TGTGCCAGCAGCCCTTGGGGGGGACAGGGCTTCGAGCAGTACTTC
CDR3 protein: CASSPWGGQGFEQYF

V gene: TRBV5-4
J gene: TRBJ2-1
D gene: NA
clone size: NA
CDR3 DNA: TGTGCCAGCAGCTGGGTCTCGGGTTCGTATGAGCAGTTCTTC
CDR3 protein: CASSWVSGSYEQFF

V gene: TRBV6-2/TRBV6-3
J gene: TRBJ2-7
D gene: NA
clone size: NA
CDR3 DNA: TGTGCCAGCAGTACCCTGGGAAGCCAGGGCTACGAGCAGTACTTC
CDR3 protein: CASSTLGSQGYEQYF

V gene: TRBV29-1
J gene: TRBJ2-1
D gene: NA
clone size: once
CDR3 DNA: TGCAGCGCAACTTTAGCGGAAAGCTCCTACAATGAGCAGTTCTTC
CDR3 protein: CSATLAESSYNEQFF

V gene: TRBV2
J gene: TRBJ2-6
D gene: TRBD2
clone size: NA
CDR3 DNA: TGTGCCAGCAGATTGCGGGGGGCTGGGGCCAACGTCCTGACTTTC
CDR3 protein: CASRLRGAGANVLTF

V gene: TRBV14
J gene: TRBJ2-7
D gene: TRBD1
clone size: NA
CDR3 DNA: TGTGCCAGCAGCCGTACAGGGGAATTGGCCTCCTACGAGCAGTACTTC
CDR3 protein: CASSRTGELASYEQYF

V gene: TRBV7-8
J gene: TRBJ2-2
D gene: TRBD2
clone size: NA
CDR3 DNA: TGTGCCAGCAGCTTAATAAGGGGGTCACTAGCGGGTCTTATAACGAACACCGGGGAGCTGTTTTTT
CDR3 protein: CASSLIRGSLAGLITNTGELFF

V gene: TRBV3-1/TRBV3-2
J gene: TRBJ1-5
D gene: NA
clone size: NA
CDR3 DNA: TGTGCCAGCAGCCACCGCCGGGAACATCAGCCCCAGCATTTT
CDR3 protein: CASSHRREHQPQHF

V gene: TRBV18
J gene: TRBJ1-1
D gene: NA
clone size: NA
CDR3 DNA: TGTGCCAGCTCACCACCTGGTGATAGGAACACTGAAGCTTTCTTT
CDR3 protein: CASSPPGDRNTEAFF

V gene: TRBV2
J gene: TRBJ1-4
D gene: NA
clone size: NA
CDR3 DNA: TGTGCCAGCAGTTTCAGGGCAACTAATGAAAAACTGTTTTTT
CDR3 protein: CASSFRATNEKLFF

V gene: TRBV6-2/TRBV6-3
J gene: TRBJ2-7
D gene: NA
clone size: NA
CDR3 DNA: TGTGCCAGCAGTTGGGGATCCCCGGGGAGCTACGAGCAGTACTTC
CDR3 protein: CASSWGSPGSYEQYF

V gene: TRBV3-1/TRBV3-2
J gene: TRBJ2-1
D gene: TRBD2
clone size: NA
CDR3 DNA: TGTGCCAGCAGCCCTCGACTAGCGTCCCTGGATGAGCAGTTCTTC
CDR3 protein: CASSPRLASLDEQFF

V gene: TRBV30
J gene: TRBJ1-1
D gene: NA
clone size: NA
CDR3 DNA: TGTGCCTGGAGCGGACAGCACAACACTGAAGCTTTCTTT
CDR3 protein: CAWSGQHNTEAFF

V gene: TRBV5-6
J gene: TRBJ2-2
D gene: NA
clone size: NA
CDR3 DNA: TGTGCCAGCAGCTTGGCGAACACCGGGGAGCTGTTTTTT
CDR3 protein: CASSLANTGELFF

V gene: TRBV11-2
J gene: TRBJ1-1
D gene: NA
clone size: NA
CDR3 DNA: TGTGCCAGCAGCCCTACGGGACCCCGGAACACTGAAGCTTTCTTT
CDR3 protein: CASSPTGPRNTEAFF

V gene: TRBV6-1
J gene: TRBJ1-1
D gene: NA
clone size: NA
CDR3 DNA: TGTGCCAGCAGTGACAGGATGAACACTGAAGCTTTCTTT
CDR3 protein: CASSDRMNTEAFF

V gene: TRBV5-6
J gene: TRBJ2-7
D gene: TRBD2
clone size: NA
CDR3 DNA: TGTGCCAGCAGCTCGTTCAGCGGGAGGGATATCCTGAGCTCCTACGAGCAGTACTTC
CDR3 protein: CASSSFSGRDILSSYEQYF

V gene: TRBV10-3
J gene: TRBJ1-1
D gene: TRBD1
clone size: NA
CDR3 DNA: TGTGCCATCAGGGACACAGGGGGCAGTACTGAAGCTTTCTTT
CDR3 protein: CAIRDTGGSTEAFF

V gene: TRBV19
J gene: TRBJ2-7
D gene: NA
clone size: NA
CDR3 DNA: TGTGCCAGTAGTATTGGTCTAAACTCTAACTACGAGCAGTACTTC
CDR3 protein: CASSIGLNSNYEQYF

V gene: TRBV28
J gene: TRBJ1-6
D gene: NA
clone size: NA
CDR3 DNA: TGTGCCAGCAGTACAAATGGGGGGCCGTATAATTCACCCCTCCACTTT
CDR3 protein: CASSTNGGPYNSPLHF

V gene: TRBV6-1
J gene: TRBJ2-7
D gene: NA
clone size: NA
CDR3 DNA: TGTGCCAGCAGTGATTCAGGGGGGGCCTACCACTCCTACGAGCAGTACTTC
CDR3 protein: CASSDSGGAYHSYEQYF

V gene: TRBV6-5
J gene: TRBJ2-1
D gene: NA
clone size: NA
CDR3 DNA: TGTGCCAGCAGCCCCACGGGCTACAATGAGCAGTTCTTC
CDR3 protein: CASSPTGYNEQFF

V gene: TRBV7-9
J gene: TRBJ2-1
D gene: NA
clone size: NA
CDR3 DNA: TGTGCCAGCAGCTTAGCCCCCCAACTAGCTGAGCAGTTCTTC
CDR3 protein: CASSLAPQLAEQFF

V gene: TRBV15
J gene: TRBJ1-4
D gene: NA
clone size: NA
CDR3 DNA: TGTGCCACCAGCAGAGGAGACGGCAGAAATGAAAAACTGTTTTTT
CDR3 protein: CATSRGDGRNEKLFF

V gene: TRBV5-1
J gene: TRBJ1-3
D gene: NA
clone size: NA
CDR3 DNA: TGCGCCAGCAGCTTGGACTGGGACTCTGGAAACACCATATATTTT
CDR3 protein: CASSLDWDSGNTIYF

V gene: TRBV24-1
J gene: TRBJ2-2
D gene: NA
clone size: NA
CDR3 DNA: TGTGCCACCAGTGATTTCACGGGGGATAGTTTTTTGACCGGGGAGCTGTTTTTT
CDR3 protein: CATSDFTGDSFLTGELFF

V gene: TRBV19
J gene: TRBJ1-6
D gene: NA
clone size: NA
CDR3 DNA: TGTGCCAGTAGTATGCCGGGGAGGAATTCACCCCTCCACTTT
CDR3 protein: CASSMPGRNSPLHF

V gene: TRBV7-9
J gene: TRBJ2-5
D gene: NA
clone size: NA
CDR3 DNA: TGTGCCAGCAGCTTTGATTATTTCCAAGAGACCCAGTACTTC
CDR3 protein: CASSFDYFQETQYF

V gene: TRBV9
J gene: TRBJ2-7
D gene: TRBD1
clone size: NA
CDR3 DNA: TGTGCCAGCAGCCCGGACAGGGGGCAGTTCTACGAGCAGTACTTC
CDR3 protein: CASSPDRGQFYEQYF

V gene: TRBV27
J gene: TRBJ2-5
D gene: TRBD2
clone size: NA
CDR3 DNA: TGTGCCAGCAGGCGCCTGGGACTAGCTAGAGAGACCCAGTACTTC
CDR3 protein: CASRRLGLARETQYF

V gene: TRBV2
J gene: TRBJ1-4
D gene: TRBD1
clone size: NA
CDR3 DNA: TGTGCCAGCAATCGTCAGGGGGTGAGAGAAAAACTGTTTTTT
CDR3 protein: CASNRQGVREKLFF

V gene: TRBV5-1
J gene: TRBJ2-3
D gene: NA
clone size: NA
CDR3 DNA: TGCGCCAGCTCCAATGGGCGGAGAACCACAGATACGCAGTATTTT
CDR3 protein: CASSNGRRTTDTQYF

V gene: TRBV28
J gene: TRBJ1-2
D gene: NA
clone size: NA
CDR3 DNA: TGTGCCAGCAGTCGGGATGGCTACACCTTC
CDR3 protein: CASSRDGYTF